Listed below are T cell receptor beta chains from one sample, sequenced in a study of post-analysis software for immune sequencing data. TCRdb fed the PCR reads into MiXCR, producing one record per CDR3 protein. The sample records approximately 660,000 distinct CDR3 sequences, approximately 59% being singletons. The sample comprised blood. The source of these receptors is a girl aged 2-9 years with multiple sclerosis. CDR3s include the opening cysteine and the closing phenylalanine or tryptophan. D genes are given only for firm matches. Rows give clone size only sometimes, using once, few, many, or a class for an expanded clone.

j_call,v_call,clone_size,d_call,cdr3_nt,cdr3_aa
TRBJ2-7,TRBV29-1,.,TRBD2,TGCAGCGTTGAAGCGGGAGGCCTCTCCTACGAGCAGTACTTC,CSVEAGGLSYEQYF
TRBJ2-1,TRBV7-6,.,TRBD2,TGTGCCAGCAGCTTAGCTGTCCTAGCGGACAACAATGAGCAGTTCTTC,CASSLAVLADNNEQFF
TRBJ2-7,TRBV12-3/TRBV12-4,few,.,TGTGCCAGCAGTGGAGGGCGCAGGGACGAGCAGTACTTC,CASSGGRRDEQYF
TRBJ1-2,TRBV29-1,.,.,TGCAGCGTTGTTAGCGGGTTAGGTAACTATGGCTACACCTTC,CSVVSGLGNYGYTF
TRBJ2-5,TRBV6-1,.,.,TGTGCCAGCAAGTTAGGGTTGACCCAGTACTTC,CASKLGLTQYF
TRBJ2-5,TRBV5-1,few,.,TGTGCTAGCAGCTTTTCGGGGGAGACCCAGTACTTC,CASSFSGETQYF
TRBJ2-4,TRBV6-2/TRBV6-3,.,TRBD1,TGTGCCAGCAGTTCCGACAGGGATTCCAAAAACATTCAGTACTTC,CASSSDRDSKNIQYF
TRBJ1-6,TRBV7-2,few,TRBD1,TGTGCCAGCAGCACAACTCGGACAGGGGTTAATTCACCCCTCCACTTT,CASSTTRTGVNSPLHF
TRBJ2-4,TRBV29-1,many,.,TGCAGCGTTACGACGGGAAACATTCAGTACTTC,CSVTTGNIQYF
TRBJ2-1,TRBV29-1,.,.,TGCAGCGTTGAAGATCGGACCCTCCGGGACGGATCCTACAATGAGCAGTTCTTC,CSVEDRTLRDGSYNEQFF
TRBJ2-1,TRBV11-2,.,TRBD2,TGTGCCAGCAGCTTTACGACTAGCGGGAGGAACAATGAGCAGTTCTTC,CASSFTTSGRNNEQFF
TRBJ2-5,TRBV3-1,.,TRBD2,TGTGCCAGCAGCCAATTGGGACTAGGACAAGAGACCCAGTACTTC,CASSQLGLGQETQYF
TRBJ2-3,TRBV7-3,few,TRBD2,TGTGCCAGCAGCTTAAAGGGCGGGAGTTCGACAGATACGCAGTATTTT,CASSLKGGSSTDTQYF
TRBJ1-5,TRBV24-1,few,.,TGTGCCACCAGTGATCCAAACACGAATCAGCCCCAGCATTTT,CATSDPNTNQPQHF
TRBJ2-5,TRBV28,.,.,TGTGCCAGCAGCTTCAAAATTATGATACTAGCTAACCAAGAGACACAGTACTTC,CASSFKIMILANQETQYF
TRBJ2-7,TRBV5-1,.,.,TGCGCCAGCCACTTGGGTGGTTTCGACGAGCAGTACTTC,CASHLGGFDEQYF